What follows are 30 T cell receptor beta chains derived from one specimen sequenced in a study of control samples from healthy donors and cancer patients. TCRdb's copy holds only in-frame clones and misses some; the assay was immunoSEQ multiplex PCR. The sample contains around 100,000 clones, roughly nine tenths of which appear only once. The sequenced sample was blood. These receptors all stem from a woman in her 50s in good health.

The CDR3 protein is CASNQFRSGNTIYF. Here the CDR3 DNA reads TGTGCCAGCAACCAATTCCGCTCTGGAAACACCATATATTTT. The chain couples TRBV6-5 to TRBJ1-3; no reliable D call. CDR1 and CDR2 from the germline V gene are MNHEY and SVGAGI. The CDR3 runs 14 residues. V was clipped by 7 bases and J by 0 bases, with 10 bases between them.

The V and J genes are TRBV20-1 and TRBJ2-7; D may be TRBD1 (5 bases). The germline gives CDR1 DFQATT, CDR2 SNEGSKA (reference sequence). This CDR3 contains 11 residues. V dropped 2 bases and J dropped 6 bases, with 8 bases sitting between them. The CDR3 DNA sequence: TGCAGTGCTAGATCCAGGGCCGAGCAGTACTTC. Protein: CSARSRAEQYF.

V usage is TRBV5-6 and J usage is TRBJ2-7, with TRBD1 identical over 9 bases. Trimming removed 5 bases from V and 5 bases from J; junction bases left unmatched: 8. This CDR3 is built from 14 residues. Germline CDR1 is SGHDT and CDR2 is YYEEEE. The CDR3 protein is CASSPGTGIHEQYV. CDR3 nucleotide sequence: TGTGCCAGCAGTCCCGGGACAGGGATCCACGAGCAGTACGTC.

J is TRBJ1-4 and V is TRBV18; perhaps TRBD1 as D (6 bases). The V gene's germline CDR1 is KGHSH and CDR2 LQKENI. V lost 1 base and J 4 bases, leaving 10 bases between the germline ends. The CDR3 spans 15 residues. CDR3 amino acids: CASSPRIGGNEKLFF. CDR3 DNA: TGTGCCAGCTCACCACGGATAGGGGGTAATGAAAAACTGTTTTTT.

The genes are TRBV30 and TRBJ1-3; TRBD1 is a possible D gene (5 bases). Looked up from germline, CDR1 is GTSNPN and CDR2 is SVGIG (reference sequence). Trimming shortened V by 0 bases and J by 0 bases, and 12 bases separated the two germline ends. CDR3 length equals 16 residues. The CDR3 sequence: CAWSVGTAFSGNTIYF. Written as DNA, the CDR3 is TGTGCCTGGAGTGTAGGGACGGCATTCTCTGGAAACACCATATATTTT.

Only a few counts were recorded for this clone. CDR3 sequence (DNA): TGCAGCGTAGTGACAGGGGTAGAGTCCTACAATGAGCAGTTCTTC. Translated, it gives CSVVTGVESYNEQFF. The chain uses TRBV29-1 and TRBJ2-1; 8 bases are a match to TRBD1. The V gene end was trimmed by 6 bases and the J gene end by 1 base; junction bases not matched to a gene: 8. Looked up from germline, CDR1 is SQVTM and CDR2 is ANQGSEA. The CDR3 sequence is 15 residues long.

The chain recombines TRBV9 with TRBJ1-2; the D gene is possibly TRBD1 (5 bases). Trimming stripped 0 bases from V and 2 bases from J, with 11 bases between. From germline, CDR1 is SGDLS and CDR2 YYNGEE. This CDR3 has 15 residues. CDR3 region: CASSVAGGGNYGYTF. The CDR3 DNA reads as TGTGCCAGCAGCGTAGCTGGGGGGGGAAACTATGGCTACACCTTC.

The chain has TRBV27 and TRBJ2-5, with D perhaps being TRBD1 or TRBD2 (6 bases each). Looked up from germline, CDR1 is MNHEY and CDR2 is SMNVEV (reference sequence). Trimming took 8 bases from V and 5 from J, leaving 15 bases between them. This CDR3 is 13 amino acids long. CDR3 sequence reads: CASGGRVPETQYF. Here the CDR3 DNA reads TGTGCCAGCGGGGGGCGGGTCCCGGAGACCCAGTACTTC.

J is TRBJ2-3 and V is TRBV7-6, with 7 positions matching TRBD2. CDR1 is SGHVS and CDR2 is FNYEAQ in the germline V gene. After removal of 6 bases from V and 2 bases from J, the junction contained 11 bases not matched to a gene. The CDR3 contains 16 residues. In nucleotides, the CDR3 is TGTGCCAGCAGGACTTTCCCGGGACTAAACACAGATACGCAGTATTTT. This gives the protein CASRTFPGLNTDTQYF.

The V call is TRBV9, the J call TRBJ1-2; D may be TRBD1 (6 bases). V was pared by 2 bases and J by 7 bases, with 9 bases between. CDR3 length equals 12 residues. Germline CDR1 reads SGDLS; CDR2 reads YYNGEE. The DNA of the CDR3 is TGTGCCAGCAGCGTGACAGGAGGTGGCTACACCTTC. Protein: CASSVTGGGYTF.

This clone was seen once. V gene TRBV18 combines with J gene TRBJ2-7; 12 positions agree with TRBD2. V dropped 4 bases and J dropped 4; count of bases not matched to a gene: 14. The germline gives CDR1 KGHSH, CDR2 LQKENI. The CDR3 is 18 amino acids. Here the CDR3 DNA reads TGTGCCAGCTCACGGATAACGACTAGCGGGGGTCCTCGTTACGAGCAGTACTTC. This gives the protein CASSRITTSGGPRYEQYF.

J is TRBJ2-3 and V is TRBV6-2 or TRBV6-3; a weak D match, TRBD2 (5 bases). Germline-derived CDR1 and CDR2 are MNHEY and SVGEGT. The V gene lost 0 bases and the J gene lost 4 bases, with 14 bases spanning the gap. This CDR3 contains 16 residues. CDR3 sequence reads: CASSYSGWEPPDTQYF. The CDR3 DNA reads as TGTGCCAGCAGTTACTCGGGGTGGGAGCCCCCAGATACGCAGTATTTT.

This rearrangement joins TRBV7-8 to TRBJ2-3; no firm D call. This CDR3 comprises 11 residues. The germline gives CDR1 SGHVS, CDR2 FQNEAQ. Trimming removed 0 bases from V and 5 bases from J, with 0 bases in between. The CDR3 DNA reads TGTGCCAGCAGCTTAGCAGATACGCAGTATTTT. Translating gives CASSLADTQYF.

The rearrangement joins TRBV9 to TRBJ1-6; maybe TRBD1 (5 bases). The CDR3 spans 14 residues. Germline V gene data show CDR1 as SGDLS and CDR2 as YYNGEE. Trimming left V 3 bases short and J 10 bases short, with 14 bases between. CDR3 loop: CASSEGFGGSPLHF. CDR3 bases: TGTGCCAGCAGCGAGGGCTTTGGGGGGTCACCCCTCCACTTT.

The V gene is TRBV6-2 or TRBV6-3, the J gene TRBJ1-1; 7 nucleotides line up with TRBD1. V lost 5 bases and J lost 3; bases outside the gene matches: 3. In germline, CDR1 is MNHEY, CDR2 SVGEGT. The CDR3 extends over 13 amino acids. The CDR3 protein is CASSTGVHTEAFF. CDR3 nucleotides: TGTGCCAGCAGTACAGGGGTGCACACTGAAGCTTTCTTT.

This chain joins TRBV7-9 and TRBJ1-2; D unresolved. Germline CDR1 is SEHNR and CDR2 is FQNEAQ (reference sequence). The CDR3 spans 16 residues. V lost 4 bases and J lost 0, with 15 bases in between. Here the CDR3 reads CASSSTGAPANYGYTF. CDR3 nucleotide sequence: TGTGCCAGCAGCTCTACGGGAGCCCCGGCTAACTATGGCTACACCTTC.

This clone was observed a single time. The CDR3 spells CASSLSGTGGSYYSNQPQHF. In nucleotides, the CDR3 is TGTGCCAGCAGTTTATCGGGGACAGGGGGGAGTTACTATAGCAATCAGCCCCAGCATTTT. V is TRBV27 and J is TRBJ1-5; 11 bases are shared with TRBD1. The CDR3 loop spans 20 amino acids. V shed 0 bases and J 0 bases; nucleotides not matched to a gene: 10. Germline V CDR1 and CDR2: MNHEY, SMNVEV (reference sequence).

The V and J genes are TRBV10-1 and TRBJ2-3; D call uncertain. Germline V gene lookup returns CDR1 WNHNN and CDR2 SYGVQD (reference sequence). V lost 6 bases and J 0 bases, leaving 7 bases between the germline ends. The CDR3 spans 13 residues. CDR3 nucleotides: TGCGCCAGCAGGCCCGACAGCACAGATACGCAGTATTTT. As protein: CASRPDSTDTQYF.

This chain connects TRBV3-1 (or the pseudogene TRBV3-2) to TRBJ1-3, with D uncertain. The CDR3 runs 13 residues. Trimming stripped 4 bases from V and 9 bases from J, with 13 bases between. CDR1 and CDR2 (germline): LGHDT, YNNKEL (reference sequence). The chain's CDR3 is CASSRKGGFTIYF. CDR3 coding DNA: TGTGCCAGCAGCCGCAAGGGAGGGTTCACCATATATTTT.

V gene TRBV20-1 combines with J gene TRBJ2-2; the D is unclear. The CDR3 has 11 residues. CDR1 is DFQATT, CDR2 SNEGSKA, per germline (reference sequence). V was trimmed by 3 bases and J by 4 bases, leaving 3 bases between them. As DNA, the CDR3 is TGCAGTGCTAGTAGCACCGGGGAGCTGTTTTTT. Translation: CSASSTGELFF.

The chain carries TRBV18 and TRBJ1-5, with 10 bases fitting TRBD1. CDR1 is KGHSH, CDR2 LQKENI, per germline. Trimming removed 3 bases from V and 6 bases from J; junction bases left unmatched: 5. CDR3 length: 15 amino acids. The CDR3 DNA follows: TGTGCCAGCTCACCGACCGGGGACAGGGGTCAGCCCCAGCATTTT. Translating gives CASSPTGDRGQPQHF.

The chain is built from TRBV30 and TRBJ2-7; 8 nucleotides agree with TRBD1. The CDR3 sequence is 13 residues long. The V gene end was trimmed by 2 bases and the J gene end by 4 bases; junction bases not matched to a gene: 4. Per the germline V gene, CDR1 is GTSNPN and CDR2 is SVGIG (reference sequence). CDR3 bases: TGTGCCTGGAGTTCAGGGGGCGGGTACGAGCAGTACTTC. Its protein is CAWSSGGGYEQYF. Looking up the rest from reference TRBV30 and TRBJ2-7 gives the full variable domain: SQTIHQWPATLVQPVGSPLSLECTVEGTSNPNLYWYRQAAGRGLQLLFYSVGIGQISSEVPQNLSASRPQDRQFILSSKKLLLSDSGFYLCAWSSGGGYEQYFGPGTRLTVT.

This chain links TRBV29-1 with TRBJ1-1, with D hard to call. The CDR3 runs 13 residues. Germline CDR1 reads SQVTM; CDR2 reads ANQGSEA. V lost 0 bases and J 4 bases, leaving 9 bases between the germline ends. This CDR3 reads CSVEEFSGTEAFF. In DNA, the CDR3 is TGCAGCGTTGAAGAGTTCTCGGGCACTGAAGCTTTCTTT.

This clone was counted between two and nine times. The J gene is TRBJ2-1, the V gene TRBV14; D uncertain. Trimming removed 3 bases at V and 16 bases at J, with 16 bases between. Per the germline V gene, CDR1 is SGHDN and CDR2 is FVKESK. The CDR3 spans 12 residues. The CDR3 DNA follows: TGTGCCAGCAGCCAGTCGCTTCTATCTGCCTTCTTC. Its protein is CASSQSLLSAFF.

This chain uses TRBV5-1 with TRBJ2-1; D is possibly TRBD1 or TRBD2 (5 bases each). The CDR3 is 15 amino acids. CDR1 SGHRS and CDR2 YFSETQ come from the germline V gene. V was cut by 2 bases and J by 6 bases, with 15 bases left in between. CDR3 sequence: CASSFGTGPFNEQFF. The CDR3 nucleotides are TGCGCCAGCAGCTTTGGGACGGGGCCATTCAATGAGCAGTTCTTC.

The gene calls are TRBV5-1 and TRBJ1-1; D gene ambiguous. Trimming stripped 1 base from V and 2 bases from J, with 12 bases between. The CDR3 runs 15 residues. CDR1 is SGHRS and CDR2 is YFSETQ in the germline V gene. CDR3 coding DNA: TGCGCCAGCAGCTTGATTAGGCCAGAAAACACTGAAGCTTTCTTT. It codes for CASSLIRPENTEAFF. The complete variable domain, with remaining parts taken from reference TRBV5-1 and TRBJ1-1, reads KAGVTQTPRYLIKTRGQQVTLSCSPISGHRSVSWYQQTPGQGLQFLFEYFSETQRNKGNFPGRFSGRQFSNSRSEMNVSTLELGDSALYLCASSLIRPENTEAFFGQGTRLTVV.

The chain joins TRBV30 to TRBJ2-7; D might be TRBD1 (6 bases). The CDR3 runs to 12 residues. V dropped 2 bases and J dropped 8 bases, with 13 bases sitting between them. CDR1 GTSNPN and CDR2 SVGIG come from the germline V gene (reference sequence). The CDR3 nucleotides are TGTGCCTGGAGTCCCCAGGGGTTGAAGCAGTACTTC. Residues: CAWSPQGLKQYF.

This rearrangement joins TRBV4-3 to TRBJ1-1; 11 bases match TRBD1. The J segment lost 4 bases and the V segment lost 3 bases, leaving 4 bases of the junction unmatched. CDR1 is LGHNA, CDR2 YSLEER, per germline. The CDR3 spans 15 residues. The CDR3 here is CASSHLDRGRTEAFF. Written as DNA, the CDR3 is TGCGCCAGCAGCCATCTGGACAGGGGGCGCACTGAAGCTTTCTTT.

The V and J genes are TRBV14 and TRBJ1-1, with D perhaps matching TRBD1 (5 bases). The CDR3 is 16 amino acids. Trimming cost V 0 bases and J 5 bases, with 16 bases left between them. Germline CDR1 is SGHDN and CDR2 is FVKESK. The CDR3 spells CASSQDLGATGTEAFF. For the CDR3, the DNA is TGTGCCAGCAGCCAAGATCTCGGGGCTACGGGTACTGAAGCTTTCTTT. The whole variable domain, filled in from reference TRBV14 and TRBJ1-1, reads EAGVTQFPSHSVIEKGQTVTLRCDPISGHDNLYWYRRVMGKEIKFLLHFVKESKQDESGMPNNRFLAERTGGTYSTLKVQPAELEDSGVYFCASSQDLGATGTEAFFGQGTRLTVV.

J is TRBJ2-3 and V is TRBV2; D tentatively reads TRBD1 or TRBD2 (5 bases each). The CDR3 has 14 residues. The germline V gene has CDR1 SNHLY and CDR2 FYNNEI. V was shortened by 7 bases and J by 1 base, with 12 bases between the two germline ends. CDR3 sequence reads: CASIGAMGTDTQYF. The CDR3, as DNA: TGTGCCAGCATCGGGGCGATGGGCACAGATACGCAGTATTTT. The whole variable domain, remainder taken from reference TRBV2 and TRBJ2-3, is EPEVTQTPSHQVTQMGQEVILRCVPISNHLYFYWYRQILGQKVEFLVSFYNNEISEKSEIFDDQFSVERPDGSNFTLKIRSTKLEDSAMYFCASIGAMGTDTQYFGPGTRLTVL.